Listed here are 10 T cell receptor beta chains from one sample, sequenced in a study of OX40 agonist ivuxolimab in advanced cancers. Sequencing used immunoSEQ multiplex PCR; TCRdb keeps in-frame clones, though not all of them. The repertoire holds approximately 60,000 clones, 84% seen once, with 0.6% to 0.8% in the top ten. The sequencing used CD4+ or CD8+ T cells sorted from blood, collected in a trial of the OX40 agonist ivuxolimab. These receptors all come from an adult with an advanced solid tumor such as melanoma, head and neck, liver or kidney cancer.

The rearrangement joins TRBV7-9 to TRBJ2-7; D is ambiguous. The CDR3 is made up of 13 amino acids. Per the germline V gene, CDR1 is SEHNR and CDR2 is FQNEAQ (reference sequence). Between the trimmed V and J ends, which lost 2 bases and 5 bases, there was a span of 10 bases. The CDR3 region has the DNA TGTGCCAGCAGCTTAATAGGAAGGAACGAGCAGTACTTC. Residues: CASSLIGRNEQYF.

By frequency in the sample, this clone is medium-sized. The chain employs TRBV19 and TRBJ1-2, with TRBD1 identical over 9 bases. V gave up 4 bases and J gave up 10 bases; unmatched junction bases: 7. Per germline, CDR1 LNHDA and CDR2 SQIVND (reference sequence). The length of the CDR3 is 13 residues. In nucleotides, the CDR3 is TGTGCCAGTAGTAGGGGACAGGGAGGCGACTACACCTTC. Translating gives CASSRGQGGDYTF.

The rearrangement links TRBV2 to TRBJ1-1; tentatively, D is TRBD1 (5 bases). The CDR3 length is 16 residues. CDR1 is SNHLY and CDR2 is FYNNEI in the germline V gene. The germline V and J ends were trimmed by 0 bases and 1 base, with 12 bases remaining between them. This CDR3 is CASSEAPGGANTEAFF. The CDR3 nucleotides read TGTGCCAGCAGTGAAGCCCCGGGCGGGGCGAACACTGAAGCTTTCTTT.

The DNA for the CDR3 is TGTGCCAGCAGCGTGGGGACTACCCAAGAGACCCAGTACTTC. Its protein product is CASSVGTTQETQYF. This chain joins TRBV9 and TRBJ2-5; 7 nucleotides line up with TRBD2. Germline trimming cut 2 bases from V and 1 base from J; bases unmatched to any gene: 2. The CDR3 covers 14 residues. Germline V gene lookup returns CDR1 SGDLS and CDR2 YYNGEE.

There are a few counts of this clone. The chain has TRBV7-9 and TRBJ2-7, with 9 bases aligning to TRBD1. J gave up 5 bases and V 5 bases, and 10 bases lay outside the gene matches. The germline gives CDR1 SEHNR, CDR2 FQNEAQ (reference sequence). The CDR3 is 15 amino acids. The DNA of the CDR3 is TGTGCCAGCAGCCCGTCCGGGACAGGGTTGCACGAGCAGTACTTC. It is translated as CASSPSGTGLHEQYF.

The V call is TRBV6-6, the J call TRBJ2-5, with D perhaps TRBD1 (6 bases). The CDR3 has 15 amino acids. Germline CDR1 MNHNY, CDR2 SVGAGI (reference sequence). The V and J ends lost 0 bases and 5 bases respectively, with 13 bases between them. CDR3 DNA: TGTGCCAGCAGTTACTCCCAACAGGGTTGGGAGACCCAGTACTTC. Encoded protein: CASSYSQQGWETQYF.

There are a few counts of this clone. The rearrangement uses TRBV30 and TRBJ1-1; D might be TRBD1 (5 bases). Germline V CDR1 and CDR2: GTSNPN, SVGIG (reference sequence). The CDR3 sequence is 12 residues long. V dropped 6 bases and J dropped 6 bases, with 14 bases sitting between them. CDR3 sequence (DNA): TGTGCCTGTCAGGGTGGGCTATCTGAAGCTTTCTTT. It translates to CACQGGLSEAFF. The variable domain in full, completed from reference TRBV30 and TRBJ1-1, reads SQTIHQWPATLVQPVGSPLSLECTVEGTSNPNLYWYRQAAGRGLQLLFYSVGIGQISSEVPQNLSASRPQDRQFILSSKKLLLSDSGFYLCACQGGLSEAFFGQGTRLTVV.

V is TRBV6-1 and J is TRBJ2-1; D is ambiguous. CDR1 MNHNS and CDR2 SASEGT come from the germline V gene. Trimming stripped 6 bases from V and 4 bases from J, with 10 bases between. The CDR3 sequence is 13 residues long. For the CDR3, the DNA is TGTGCCAGCAGGAAGGGCCAGTACAATGAGCAGTTCTTC. As protein: CASRKGQYNEQFF.

This chain uses TRBV7-9 with TRBJ2-1; D is tentatively TRBD1 or TRBD2 (7 bases each). With 5 bases removed from V and 7 bases from J, the gap between germline ends came to 21 bases. This CDR3 contains 16 residues. Germline V gene sequence: CDR1 SEHNR, CDR2 FQNEAQ (reference sequence). The CDR3, as DNA: TGTGCCAGCAGCCCGACAGGGACTAATTCTAGGAATGAGCAGTTCTTC. Protein sequence: CASSPTGTNSRNEQFF.

This clone turned up a few times. The junction does not match germline at one end; this may be a read error. This rearrangement joins TRBV30 to TRBJ2-5, with D perhaps TRBD1 or TRBD2 (6 bases each). The CDR3 totals 14 residues. Germline V CDR1 and CDR2: GTSNPN, SVGIG (reference sequence). DNA for the CDR3: TGTGCCGGGAGTGGTCGGGGGCTGCGGGAGACCCAGTACTTC. Translation gives CAGSGRGLRETQYF.